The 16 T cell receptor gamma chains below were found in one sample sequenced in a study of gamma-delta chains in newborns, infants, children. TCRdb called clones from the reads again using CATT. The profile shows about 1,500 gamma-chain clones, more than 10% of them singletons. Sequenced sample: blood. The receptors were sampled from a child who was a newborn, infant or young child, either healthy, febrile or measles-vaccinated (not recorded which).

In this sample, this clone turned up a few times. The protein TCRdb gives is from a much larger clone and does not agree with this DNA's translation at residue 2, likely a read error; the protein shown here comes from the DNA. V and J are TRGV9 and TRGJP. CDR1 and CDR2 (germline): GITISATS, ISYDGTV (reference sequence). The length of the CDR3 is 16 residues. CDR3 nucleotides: TGTACCTTGTGGGAGGTGCCTGAGTTGGGCAAAAAAATCAAGGTATTT. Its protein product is CTLWEVPELGKKIKVF.

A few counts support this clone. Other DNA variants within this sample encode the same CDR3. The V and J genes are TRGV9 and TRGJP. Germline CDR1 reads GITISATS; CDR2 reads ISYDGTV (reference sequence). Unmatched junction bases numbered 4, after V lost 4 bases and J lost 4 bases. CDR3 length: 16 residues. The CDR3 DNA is TGTGCCTTGTGGGAATCACAAGAGTTGGGCAAAAAAATCAAGGTATTT. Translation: CALWESQELGKKIKVF.

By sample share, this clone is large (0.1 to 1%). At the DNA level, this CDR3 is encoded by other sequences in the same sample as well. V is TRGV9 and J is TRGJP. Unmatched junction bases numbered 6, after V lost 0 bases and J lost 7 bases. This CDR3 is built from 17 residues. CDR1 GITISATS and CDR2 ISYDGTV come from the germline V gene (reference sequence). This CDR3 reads CALWEVQKELGKKIKVF. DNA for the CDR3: TGTGCCTTGTGGGAGGTGCAAAAGGAGTTGGGCAAAAAAATCAAGGTATTT.

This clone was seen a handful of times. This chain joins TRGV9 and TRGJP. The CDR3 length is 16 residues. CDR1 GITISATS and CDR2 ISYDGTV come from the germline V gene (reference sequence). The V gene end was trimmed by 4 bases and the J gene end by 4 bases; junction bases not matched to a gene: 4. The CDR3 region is CALWEKQELGKKIKVF. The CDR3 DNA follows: TGTGCCTTGTGGGAAAAACAAGAGTTGGGCAAAAAAATCAAGGTATTT.

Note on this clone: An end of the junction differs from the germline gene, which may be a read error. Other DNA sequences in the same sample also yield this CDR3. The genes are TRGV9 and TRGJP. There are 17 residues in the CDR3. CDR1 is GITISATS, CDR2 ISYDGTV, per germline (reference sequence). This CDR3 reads CALWEASQELGKKIKVF. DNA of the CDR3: TGCGCCTTGTGGGAGGCTTCGCAAGAGTTGGGCAAAAAAATCAAGGTATTT.

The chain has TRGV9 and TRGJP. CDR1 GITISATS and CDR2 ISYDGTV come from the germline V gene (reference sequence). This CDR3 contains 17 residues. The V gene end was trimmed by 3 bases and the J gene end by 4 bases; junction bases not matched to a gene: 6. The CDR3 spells CALWESLQELGKKIKVF. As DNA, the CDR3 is TGTGCCTTGTGGGAGAGCCTTCAAGAGTTGGGCAAAAAAATCAAGGTATTT.

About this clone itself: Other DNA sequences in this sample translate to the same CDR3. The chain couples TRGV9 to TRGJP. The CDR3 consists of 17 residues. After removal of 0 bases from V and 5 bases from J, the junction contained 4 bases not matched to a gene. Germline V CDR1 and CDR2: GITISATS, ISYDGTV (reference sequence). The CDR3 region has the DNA TGTGCCTTGTGGGAGGTGCGCGAAGAGTTGGGCAAAAAAATCAAGGTATTT. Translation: CALWEVREELGKKIKVF.

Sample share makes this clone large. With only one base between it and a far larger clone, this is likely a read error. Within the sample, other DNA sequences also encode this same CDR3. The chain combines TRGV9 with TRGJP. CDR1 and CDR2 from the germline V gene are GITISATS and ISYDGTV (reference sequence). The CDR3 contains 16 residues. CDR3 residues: CALWEVQELGKKIKVF. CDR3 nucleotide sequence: TGTGCCTTGTGGGAGGTGCAAGAGTTGGGCAAAAAGATCAAGGTATTT.

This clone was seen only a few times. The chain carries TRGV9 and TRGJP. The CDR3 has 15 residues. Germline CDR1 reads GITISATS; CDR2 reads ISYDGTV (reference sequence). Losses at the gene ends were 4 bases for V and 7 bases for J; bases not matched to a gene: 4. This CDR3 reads CALWEWELGKKIKVF. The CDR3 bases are TGTGCCTTGTGGGAATGGGAGTTGGGCAAAAAAATCAAGGTATTT.

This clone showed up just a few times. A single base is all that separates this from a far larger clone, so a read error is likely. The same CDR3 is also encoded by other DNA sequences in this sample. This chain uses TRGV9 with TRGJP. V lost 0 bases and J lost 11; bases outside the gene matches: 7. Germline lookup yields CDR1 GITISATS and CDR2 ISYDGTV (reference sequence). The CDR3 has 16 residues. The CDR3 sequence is CALWEVLELGKKIKVF. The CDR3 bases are TGTGCCTTGTGGGAGGTGCTGGAGCTGGGCAAAAAAATCAAGGTATTT.

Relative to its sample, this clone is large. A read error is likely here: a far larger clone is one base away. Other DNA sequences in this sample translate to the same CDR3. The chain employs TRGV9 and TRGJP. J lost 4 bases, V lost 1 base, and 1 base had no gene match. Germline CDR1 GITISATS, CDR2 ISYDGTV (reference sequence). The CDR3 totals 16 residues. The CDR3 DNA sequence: TGTGCCTTGTGGGAGGTACAAGAGTTGGGCAAAAAAATCAAGGTATTT. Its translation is CALWEVQELGKKIKVF.

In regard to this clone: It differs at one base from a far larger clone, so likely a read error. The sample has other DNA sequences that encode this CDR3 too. Here the CDR3 DNA reads TGTGCCTTGTGGGAGTTGGGCAAAAAAATCAAGGTGTTT. Amino acid sequence: CALWELGKKIKVF. This sequence joins TRGV9 and TRGJP. This CDR3 spans 13 amino acids. Germline V CDR1 and CDR2: GITISATS, ISYDGTV (reference sequence).

CDR3 amino acids: CATWAPNYYKKLF. In DNA, the CDR3 is TGTGCCACCTGGGCCCCGAATTATTATAAGAAACTCTTT. The V gene is TRGV8, the J gene TRGJ1 or TRGJ2. This CDR3 has 13 amino acids. The J segment lost 0 bases and the V segment lost 5 bases, leaving 4 bases of the junction unmatched. The germline CDR1 and CDR2 sequences are VENAVY and YDSYNSRV.

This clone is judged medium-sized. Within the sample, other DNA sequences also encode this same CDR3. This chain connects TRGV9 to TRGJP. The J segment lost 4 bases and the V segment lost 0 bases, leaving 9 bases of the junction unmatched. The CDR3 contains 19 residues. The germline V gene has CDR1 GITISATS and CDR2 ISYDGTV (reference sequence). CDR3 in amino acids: CALWEVIGVQELGKKIKVF. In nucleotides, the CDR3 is TGTGCCTTGTGGGAGGTGATAGGCGTTCAAGAGTTGGGCAAAAAAATCAAGGTATTT.

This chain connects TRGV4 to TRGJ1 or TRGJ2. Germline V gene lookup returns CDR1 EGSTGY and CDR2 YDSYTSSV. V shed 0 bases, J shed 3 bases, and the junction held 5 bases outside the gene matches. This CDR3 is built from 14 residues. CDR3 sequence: CATWDGPSYYKKLF. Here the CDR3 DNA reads TGTGCCACCTGGGATGGGCCGAGTTATTATAAGAAACTCTTT.

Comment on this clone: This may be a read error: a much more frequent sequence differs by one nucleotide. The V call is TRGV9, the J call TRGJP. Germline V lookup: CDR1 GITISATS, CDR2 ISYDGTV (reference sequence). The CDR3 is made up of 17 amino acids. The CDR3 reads CALWKVKEELGKKIKVF. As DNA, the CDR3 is TGTGCCTTGTGGAAGGTAAAGGAAGAGTTGGGCAAAAAAATCAAGGTATTT.